These T cell receptor beta chains were read from a single sample in a study of CD8 T cells in ankylosing spondylitis. Via MiXCR, TCRdb re-called the 5' RACE reads, giving one row per CDR3 protein. The data hold roughly 700,000 distinct CDR3 sequences, with around a fifth observed a single time. The sequencing input was blood, either unsorted or a sorted T cell fraction (not recorded which). The source is a male donor with ankylosing spondylitis. Both conserved end residues are part of each CDR3. The D gene is left open where the match is weak. Size values are once, few and many counts, or a class for expanded clones, and some rows have none.

D gene,J gene,V gene,clone size,CDR3 length,CDR3 DNA,CDR3 protein
NA,TRBJ1-5,TRBV12-3/TRBV12-4,many,14,TGTGCCAGCTCTGGAAGGGGGGCTCAGCAGCCCCAGCATTTT,CASSGRGAQQPQHF
NA,TRBJ1-1,TRBV4-1,NA,15,TGCGCCAGCAGCCAAGATCCAGGAGGAGGAACTGAAGCTTTCTTT,CASSQDPGGGTEAFF
NA,TRBJ1-1,TRBV12-3/TRBV12-4,many,14,TGTGCCAGCCATTACGGGGGTAAAGGCACTGAAGCTTTCTTT,CASHYGGKGTEAFF
TRBD1,TRBJ1-6,TRBV27,NA,15,TGTGCCAGCAGTTCTAGAGGGACAGGGAATTCACCCCTCCACTTT,CASSSRGTGNSPLHF
NA,TRBJ1-1,TRBV7-3,few,13,TGCGCCAGCAGCTTCCTAGGGGACACTGAAGCTTTCTTT,CASSFLGDTEAFF
TRBD2,TRBJ2-1,TRBV6-5,NA,15,TGTGCCAGCAGTTCCATAGCGGGGGGGACAAATGAGCAGTTCTTC,CASSSIAGGTNEQFF
NA,TRBJ1-1,TRBV7-9,NA,14,TGTGCCAGCAGCTTAATACGGACTAACACTGAAGCTTTCTTT,CASSLIRTNTEAFF
TRBD2,TRBJ2-5,TRBV10-3,NA,16,TGTGCCATCAGTGTCGGAGCGGGGGGTGGCCAAGAGACCCAGTACTTC,CAISVGAGGGQETQYF
TRBD2,TRBJ2-3,TRBV14,NA,16,TGTGCCAGCAGCCACCCCCCGTCGGGGGGGTCCGATACGCAGTATTTT,CASSHPPSGGSDTQYF
NA,TRBJ2-7,TRBV29-1,few,14,TGCAGCGTTTTGGGGGGGGCGGCCTCCTACGAGCAGTACTTC,CSVLGGAASYEQYF